This is a list of T cell receptor beta chains from one sample in a study of blood T cell repertoires in COVID-19. This table comes from immunoSEQ multiplex PCR, and its TCRdb copy is limited to in-frame clones, with some not included. The repertoire holds approximately 230,000 clones, with roughly 87% as singletons. Sequenced: peripheral blood. The source of these receptors is a young man with active or convalescent COVID-19. The CDR3 runs from the conserved cysteine through the conserved F or W. D genes are given only for firm matches. Size is omitted from some rows. Given values are once, few, many or a class for expanded clones.

D,size,V,J,CDR3,DNA
TRBD1,-,TRBV27,TRBJ1-2,CASSPTGGGYTF,TGTGCCAGCAGCCCGACAGGGGGTGGCTACACCTTC
TRBD1,-,TRBV5-4,TRBJ2-1,CASSLETGGHNEQFF,TGTGCCAGCAGCTTGGAGACAGGGGGTCACAATGAGCAGTTCTTC
TRBD2,-,TRBV6-1,TRBJ2-7,CASSSGGYLYEQYF,TGTGCCAGCAGTAGCGGGGGTTACCTCTACGAGCAGTACTTC
-,-,TRBV19,TRBJ1-3,CASSIVRSSGNTIYF,TGTGCCAGTAGTATCGTCCGGAGCTCTGGAAACACCATATATTTT
TRBD1,once,TRBV28,TRBJ2-5,CASSSRTGYRETQYF,TGTGCCAGCAGTTCCAGGACAGGGTATAGGGAGACCCAGTACTTC
TRBD2,-,TRBV6-2/TRBV6-3,TRBJ2-7,CASSQPGLAGTGRYEQYF,TGTGCCAGCAGTCAACCGGGACTAGCGGGAACCGGGCGCTACGAGCAGTACTTC
-,-,TRBV4-2,TRBJ2-1,CASSQDLYVGQFF,TGTGCCAGCAGCCAAGATCTATATGTTGGGCAGTTCTTC
-,-,TRBV11-2,TRBJ1-2,CASSLDLANYGYTF,TGTGCCAGCAGCTTAGATTTAGCTAACTATGGCTACACCTTC
-,-,TRBV28,TRBJ2-6,CAAGSGANVLTF,TGTGCCGCGGGCTCTGGGGCCAACGTCCTGACTTTC
-,-,TRBV6-5,TRBJ1-5,CASSKQGFGRAQHF,TGTGCCAGCAGTAAACAGGGCTTCGGTCGGGCCCAGCATTTT
-,-,TRBV12-3/TRBV12-4,TRBJ1-1,CASSTAGNTEAFF,TGTGCCAGCAGCACCGCAGGGAACACTGAAGCTTTCTTT
TRBD2,-,TRBV10-3,TRBJ2-1,CAIMGTSGSYNEQFF,TGTGCCATCATGGGAACTAGCGGGTCCTACAATGAGCAGTTCTTC
TRBD1,once,TRBV7-3,TRBJ1-2,CASSSGTGAYGYTF,TGTGCCAGCAGTTCCGGGACAGGGGCCTATGGCTACACCTTC
-,-,TRBV5-4,TRBJ1-4,CASSPSGSGEKLFF,TGTGCCAGCAGCCCAAGCGGCTCGGGTGAAAAACTGTTTTTT
-,-,TRBV2,TRBJ1-6,CASSELGQYNSPLHF,TGTGCCAGCAGTGAACTCGGACAGTATAATTCACCCCTCCACTTT
-,-,TRBV28,TRBJ2-7,CASSPGTPNEQYF,TGTGCCAGCAGTCCCGGGACTCCGAACGAGCAGTACTTC
TRBD2,-,TRBV7-3,TRBJ2-1,CASSSGLAGGSEQFF,TGTGCCAGCAGCTCGGGACTAGCGGGGGGGAGTGAGCAGTTCTTC
TRBD1,-,TRBV3-1/TRBV3-2,TRBJ1-6,CASSQDGRGRGNSPLHF,TGTGCCAGCAGCCAAGATGGCAGGGGGCGAGGGAATTCACCCCTCCACTTT
-,-,TRBV9,TRBJ2-3,CASSVLALESTDTQYF,TGTGCCAGCAGCGTCCTAGCGCTAGAAAGCACAGATACGCAGTATTTT
TRBD1,-,TRBV7-9,TRBJ1-3,CASSLEARGRRGNTIYF,TGTGCCAGCAGCTTAGAAGCAAGGGGGCGCCGAGGAAACACCATATATTTT
-,-,TRBV21-1,TRBJ1-1,CASSRRGGQKNTEAFF,TGTGCCAGCAGCCGCCGTGGGGGACAGAAGAACACTGAAGCTTTCTTT
-,few,TRBV2,TRBJ2-5,CASSELKGGASARETQYF,TGTGCCAGCAGTGAACTTAAAGGGGGTGCGAGCGCCCGGGAGACCCAGTACTTC
-,-,TRBV11-2,TRBJ2-1,CASTLGGQPNNEQFF,TGTGCCAGCACCTTAGGGGGGCAGCCTAACAATGAGCAGTTCTTC
-,-,TRBV20-1,TRBJ2-3,CSARSGDTQYF,TGCAGTGCCCGGTCCGGAGATACGCAGTATTTT
TRBD1,-,TRBV3-1/TRBV3-2,TRBJ1-1,CASSQGRQGAEAFF,TGTGCCAGCAGCCAAGGTCGTCAGGGGGCTGAAGCTTTCTTT
-,-,TRBV28,TRBJ1-5,CASSLAGEGPQHF,TGTGCCAGCAGTTTGGCGGGGGAAGGACCCCAGCATTTT
-,-,TRBV3-1/TRBV3-2,TRBJ2-5,CASSQVSSSKPTQETQYF,TGTGCCAGCAGCCAAGTTTCCTCCTCTAAGCCTACCCAAGAGACCCAGTACTTC
-,few,TRBV7-8,TRBJ1-2,CASSTPGRGIDGYTF,TGTGCCAGCAGCACCCCGGGCAGGGGAATTGATGGCTACACCTTC
TRBD2,-,TRBV7-2,TRBJ2-1,CASSLVSGGASYNEQFF,TGTGCCAGCAGCTTAGTTAGCGGGGGGGCGTCCTACAATGAGCAGTTCTTC
-,-,TRBV5-4,TRBJ1-1,CASSLAGNTEAFF,TGTGCCAGCAGCTTAGCAGGGAACACTGAAGCTTTCTTT
-,-,TRBV28,TRBJ1-1,CASSLYPRGNKREAFF,TGTGCCAGCAGTTTATACCCTCGGGGGAATAAACGCGAAGCTTTCTTT
-,-,TRBV27,TRBJ2-1,CASSWDTYNEQFF,TGTGCCAGCAGTTGGGACACTTACAATGAGCAGTTCTTC
-,-,TRBV21-1,TRBJ2-7,CASSKVGYGTSGSYEQYF,-
-,-,TRBV24-1,TRBJ2-7,CATSVADSYEQYF,TGTGCCACCAGTGTGGCGGACTCCTACGAGCAGTACTTC
-,-,TRBV4-2,TRBJ1-3,CASSQGVGIGGGNTIYF,TGTGCCAGCAGCCAAGGGGTGGGAATAGGGGGAGGAAACACCATATATTTT
-,-,TRBV10-3,TRBJ2-2,CAISGQTRDTGELFF,TGTGCCATCAGTGGACAGACCAGGGACACCGGGGAGCTGTTTTTT
-,-,TRBV12-3/TRBV12-4,TRBJ1-2,CASTPGGRYGYTF,TGTGCCAGCACCCCCGGGGGAAGGTATGGCTACACCTTC
-,-,TRBV7-8,TRBJ1-2,CASSDGPADYGYTF,TGTGCCAGCAGCGATGGGCCAGCTGACTATGGCTACACCTTC
-,once,TRBV11-2,TRBJ2-5,CASSLWPQETQYF,TGTGCCAGCAGCTTATGGCCTCAAGAGACCCAGTACTTC
-,-,TRBV29-1,TRBJ1-1,CSVVPVEAFF,TGCAGCGTTGTCCCGGTTGAAGCTTTCTTT
TRBD1,-,TRBV2,TRBJ1-1,CASSLSGTGGEAFF,TGTGCCAGCAGTCTTTCCGGGACAGGGGGCGAAGCTTTCTTT
-,-,TRBV28,TRBJ2-1,CASSPGLNGLNDEQFF,TGTGCCAGCAGTCCAGGACTCAACGGGTTGAACGATGAGCAGTTCTTC
TRBD1,-,TRBV27,TRBJ2-1,CASRLYYRGDSYNEQFF,TGTGCCAGCAGGCTATACTACAGGGGGGACTCCTACAATGAGCAGTTCTTC
-,-,TRBV11-2,TRBJ2-7,CASSPKSGYYEQYF,TGTGCCAGCAGCCCCAAGAGCGGTTACTACGAGCAGTACTTC
TRBD1,once,TRBV28,TRBJ1-2,CASTHGQGDYTF,TGTGCCAGCACCCATGGACAGGGAGACTACACCTTC
-,-,TRBV5-4,TRBJ1-2,CASSLAGRAEGYTF,TGTGCCAGCAGCTTGGCGGGCAGGGCAGAGGGCTACACCTTC
-,-,TRBV7-3,TRBJ2-1,CASSLAGTAKYEQFF,TGTGCCAGCAGCTTAGCCGGGACTGCGAAGTACGAGCAGTTCTTC
-,-,TRBV9,TRBJ1-5,CASSVGQSLSANQPQHF,TGTGCCAGCAGCGTAGGACAGTCCCTCAGCGCCAATCAGCCCCAGCATTTT
-,-,TRBV11-3,TRBJ2-1,CASSLMTGANYNEQFF,TGTGCCAGCAGCTTAATGACAGGAGCCAACTACAATGAGCAGTTCTTC
-,-,TRBV3-1/TRBV3-2,TRBJ1-2,CASSQGAGADTF,TGTGCCAGCAGCCAAGGGGCAGGTGCCGACACCTTC
-,-,TRBV5-1,TRBJ2-7,CASSLGAAYEQYF,TGCGCCAGCAGCTTGGGAGCTGCCTACGAGCAGTACTTC
-,-,TRBV5-6,TRBJ1-2,CASSLGGQRHLYGYTF,TGTGCCAGCAGCTTGGGCGGACAGAGACATCTCTATGGCTACACCTTC